This paragraph covers one T cell receptor (beta chain) sequence. Antigen specificity is unknown. Deletions cut 4 bases from V and 2 bases from J, with 12 bases between. This CDR3 is built from 14 residues. Germline loops: CDR1 SGHRS, CDR2 YFSETQ. The data derive from a study of T cell responses to AZD1222 COVID-19 vaccine. Produced via immunoSEQ multiplex PCR; TCRdb's table is partial and in-frame only. This sample yields more than 95,000 clones, of which about nine tenths are seen a single time; roughly 20% belongs to the top ten. Study-level findings and limits: Clonal diversity may have been underestimated in mostly white British donors. Close to half of all spike-specific TCRs reportedly target regions of the variants that are unmutated. Baseline seropositivity characterized only a handful of AZD1222 recipients.

The sequence derives from an adult in good health. The specimen comprised peripheral blood, sampled on day 0 of AZD1222 vaccination. This rearrangement joins TRBV5-1 to TRBJ1-1, with D uncertain. DNA of the CDR3: TGCGCCAGCAGCCGAATGGGAGTAAACACTGAAGCTTTCTTT. Its protein product is CASSRMGVNTEAFF.